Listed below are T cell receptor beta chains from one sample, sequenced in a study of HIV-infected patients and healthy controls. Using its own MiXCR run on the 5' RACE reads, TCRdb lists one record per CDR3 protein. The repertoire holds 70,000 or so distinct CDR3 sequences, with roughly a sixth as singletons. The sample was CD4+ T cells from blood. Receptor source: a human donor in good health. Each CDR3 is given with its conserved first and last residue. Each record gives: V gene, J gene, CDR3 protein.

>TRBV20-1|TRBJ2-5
CSAPWVSGGLTQYF
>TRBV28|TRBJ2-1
CASSSGTSGGYDEQFF
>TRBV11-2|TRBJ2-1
CASSSYSGRAGNEQFF
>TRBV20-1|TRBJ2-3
CSATIGTDTQYF
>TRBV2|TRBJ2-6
CASSGGFSGANVLTF
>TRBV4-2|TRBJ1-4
CASSQERGTGGGNEKLFF
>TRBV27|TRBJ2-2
CASSEQGARRTGELFF
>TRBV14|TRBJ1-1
CASSHDFGLNTEAFF
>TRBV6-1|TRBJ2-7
CASSGTGGYEQYF
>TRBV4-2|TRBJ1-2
CASSQDPDWTDYGYTF
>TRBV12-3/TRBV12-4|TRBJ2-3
CASLQRGATDTQYF
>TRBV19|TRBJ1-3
CASSRQIRNPGNTIYF
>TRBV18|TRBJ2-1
CASSPFLDNEQFF
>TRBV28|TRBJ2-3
CASSEMRDADTQYF
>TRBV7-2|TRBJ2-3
CASSRPSTDTQYF
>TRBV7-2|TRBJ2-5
CASSFPGGETQYF
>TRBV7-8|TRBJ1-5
CASSLVGGGQGANQPQHF
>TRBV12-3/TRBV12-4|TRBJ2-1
CASSPRGQESYNEQFF
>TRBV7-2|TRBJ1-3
CASSFQGPGNTIYF
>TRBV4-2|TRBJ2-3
CASSQARGNTDTQYF
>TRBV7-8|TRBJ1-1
CASSQRGGRAFF
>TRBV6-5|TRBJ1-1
CASRPGQYQGTEAFF
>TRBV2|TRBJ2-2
CASSEDSSNTGELFF
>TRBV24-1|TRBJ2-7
CATSSGYEQYF
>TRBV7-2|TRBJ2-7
CASSAPGQSLAQNEQYF
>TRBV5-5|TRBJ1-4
CASSLMGATNEKLFF
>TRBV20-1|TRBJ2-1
CRIGTGGAEPPFF
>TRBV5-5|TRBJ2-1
CASLRSTSYNEQFF
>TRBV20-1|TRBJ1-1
CSASKGNTEAFF
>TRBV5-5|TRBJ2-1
CASSLQGAENEQFF
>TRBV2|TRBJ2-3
CASSSSGGTDTQYF
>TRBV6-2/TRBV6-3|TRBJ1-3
CASTPDGLSGNTIYF
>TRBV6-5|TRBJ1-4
CASSYSMGSTNEKLFF
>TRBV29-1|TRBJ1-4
CSVTAGEKLFF
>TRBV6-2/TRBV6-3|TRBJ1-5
CGTGDPNQPQHF
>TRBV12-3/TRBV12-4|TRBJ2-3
CASRSRDRGFTDTQYF
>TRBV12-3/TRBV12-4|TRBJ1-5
CASSPPGEWEPQHF
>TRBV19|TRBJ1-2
CASSILAGGYGYTF
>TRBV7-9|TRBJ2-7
CAVRRDSGSSRSYEQYF
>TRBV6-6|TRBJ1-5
CASSYGERSNQPQHF
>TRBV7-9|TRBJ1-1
CASSPTGGFGEAFF
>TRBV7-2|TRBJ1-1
CASSLGGRRTEAFF